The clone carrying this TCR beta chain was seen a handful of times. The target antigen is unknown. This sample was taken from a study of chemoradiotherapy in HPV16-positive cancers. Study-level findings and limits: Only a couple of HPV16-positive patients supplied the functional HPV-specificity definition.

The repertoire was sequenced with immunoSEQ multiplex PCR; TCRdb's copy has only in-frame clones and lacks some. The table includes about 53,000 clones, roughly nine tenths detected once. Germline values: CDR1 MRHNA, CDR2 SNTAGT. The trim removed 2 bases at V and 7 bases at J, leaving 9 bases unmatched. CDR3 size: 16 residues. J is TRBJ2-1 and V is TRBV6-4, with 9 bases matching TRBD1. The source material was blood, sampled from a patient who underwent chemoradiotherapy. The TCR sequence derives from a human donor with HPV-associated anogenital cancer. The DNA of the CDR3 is TGTGCCAGCAGTGACCTGCCGGGACAGGGTAATAATGAGCAGTTCTTC. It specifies CASSDLPGQGNNEQFF.